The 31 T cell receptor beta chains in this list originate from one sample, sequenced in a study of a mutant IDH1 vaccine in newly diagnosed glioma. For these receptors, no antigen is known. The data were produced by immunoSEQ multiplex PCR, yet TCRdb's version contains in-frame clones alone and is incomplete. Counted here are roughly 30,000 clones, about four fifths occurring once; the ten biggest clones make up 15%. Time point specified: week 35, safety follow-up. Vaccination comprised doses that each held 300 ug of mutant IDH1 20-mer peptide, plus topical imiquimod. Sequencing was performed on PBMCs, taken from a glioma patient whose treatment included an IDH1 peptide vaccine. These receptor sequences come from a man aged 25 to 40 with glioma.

The CDR3 reads CASSLRDALSSYNEQFF. For the CDR3, the DNA is TGTGCCAGCAGCCTGCGGGACGCATTGAGCTCCTACAATGAGCAGTTCTTC. V is TRBV7-8 and J is TRBJ2-1; D might be TRBD2 (6 bases). V gave up 5 bases and J gave up 0 bases, with 17 bases separating them. This CDR3 is 17 amino acids long. Germline CDR1 is SGHVS and CDR2 is FQNEAQ.

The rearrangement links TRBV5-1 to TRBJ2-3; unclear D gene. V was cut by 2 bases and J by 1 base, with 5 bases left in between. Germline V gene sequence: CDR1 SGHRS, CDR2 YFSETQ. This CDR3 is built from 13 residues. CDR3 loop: CASSFQGTDTQYF. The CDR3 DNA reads TGCGCCAGCAGCTTTCAGGGCACAGATACGCAGTATTTT.

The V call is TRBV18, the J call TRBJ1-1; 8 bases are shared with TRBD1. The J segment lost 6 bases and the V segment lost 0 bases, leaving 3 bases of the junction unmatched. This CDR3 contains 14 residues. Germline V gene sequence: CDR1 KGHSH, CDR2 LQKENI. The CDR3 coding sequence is TGTGCCAGCTCACCACCGGGACAGGCACCTGAAGCTTTCTTT. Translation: CASSPPGQAPEAFF.

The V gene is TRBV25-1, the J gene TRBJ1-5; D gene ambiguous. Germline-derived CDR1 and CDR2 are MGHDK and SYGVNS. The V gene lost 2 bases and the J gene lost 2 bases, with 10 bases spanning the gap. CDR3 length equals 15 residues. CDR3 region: CASSEERAGNQPQHF. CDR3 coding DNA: TGTGCCAGCAGTGAAGAGAGGGCAGGCAATCAGCCCCAGCATTTT.

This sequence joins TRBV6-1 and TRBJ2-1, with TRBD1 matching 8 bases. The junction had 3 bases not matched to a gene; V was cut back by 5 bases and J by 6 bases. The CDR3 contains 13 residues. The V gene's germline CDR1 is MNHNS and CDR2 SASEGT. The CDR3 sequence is CASSWDRPNEQFF. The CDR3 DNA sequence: TGTGCCAGCAGTTGGGACAGGCCCAATGAGCAGTTCTTC.

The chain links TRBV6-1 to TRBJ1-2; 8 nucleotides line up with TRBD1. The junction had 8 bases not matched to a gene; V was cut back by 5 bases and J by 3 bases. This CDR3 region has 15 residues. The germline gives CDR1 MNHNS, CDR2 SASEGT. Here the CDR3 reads CASSRQGIYDYGYTF. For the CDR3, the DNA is TGTGCCAGCAGTCGACAGGGGATTTACGACTATGGCTACACCTTC.

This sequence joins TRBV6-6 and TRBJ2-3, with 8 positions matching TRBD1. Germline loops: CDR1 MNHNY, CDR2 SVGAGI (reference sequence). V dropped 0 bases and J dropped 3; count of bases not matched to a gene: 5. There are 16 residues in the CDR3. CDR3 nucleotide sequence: TGTGCCAGCAGTTACTCGGGCCAGGGGGCAACAGATACGCAGTATTTT. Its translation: CASSYSGQGATDTQYF.

The CDR3 loop reads CASSYGGYTF. CDR3 sequence (DNA): TGTGCCAGCAGTTACGGTGGCTACACCTTC. The gene calls are TRBV6-6 and TRBJ1-2, with D unclear. The CDR3 sequence is 10 residues long. V gave up 2 bases and J gave up 7 bases, with 2 bases separating them. The germline V gene encodes CDR1 MNHNY and CDR2 SVGAGI (reference sequence).

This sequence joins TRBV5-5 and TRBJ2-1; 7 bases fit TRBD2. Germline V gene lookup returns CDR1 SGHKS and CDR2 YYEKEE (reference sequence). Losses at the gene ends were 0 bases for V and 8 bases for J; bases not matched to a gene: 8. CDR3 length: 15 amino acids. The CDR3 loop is CASSLVAGATYEQFF. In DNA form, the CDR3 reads TGTGCCAGCAGCTTGGTTGCGGGAGCAACGTATGAGCAGTTCTTC.

The CDR3 coding sequence is TGTGCCAGCTCACCACAAGTGAACACTGAAGCTTTCTTT. Its protein is CASSPQVNTEAFF. The chain uses TRBV18 and TRBJ1-1, with D hard to call. The CDR3 covers 13 residues. Germline V lookup: CDR1 KGHSH, CDR2 LQKENI. Trimming cost V 1 base and J 0 bases, with 3 bases left between them.

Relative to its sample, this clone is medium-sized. CDR3 coding DNA: TGTGCCAGCAGCTTAGGGGCAACTACTGAAGCTTTCTTT. Translation: CASSLGATTEAFF. This chain uses TRBV7-9 with TRBJ1-1; D call uncertain. This CDR3 is built from 13 residues. The germline V and J ends were trimmed by 1 base and 5 bases, with 8 bases remaining between them. Germline lookup yields CDR1 SEHNR and CDR2 FQNEAQ (reference sequence).

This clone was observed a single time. Written as DNA, the CDR3 is TGTGCCTGGACTAGCGGGAGTTGGTCCTACGAGCAGTACTTC. Translation gives CAWTSGSWSYEQYF. The chain is built from TRBV30 and TRBJ2-7; TRBD2 matches at 10 bases. The CDR3 contains 14 residues. Unmatched junction bases numbered 4, after V lost 4 bases and J lost 1 base. Germline CDR1 GTSNPN, CDR2 SVGIG (reference sequence).

CDR3: CASSPQGSGNTIYF. Here the CDR3 DNA reads TGTGCCAGCAGCCCCCAGGGTAGTGGAAACACCATATATTTT. V and J are TRBV11-2 and TRBJ1-3, with TRBD1 as a possible D gene (5 bases). The germline V and J ends were trimmed by 5 bases and 3 bases, with 11 bases remaining between them. This CDR3 contains 14 residues. Looked up from germline, CDR1 is SGHAT and CDR2 is FQNNGV.

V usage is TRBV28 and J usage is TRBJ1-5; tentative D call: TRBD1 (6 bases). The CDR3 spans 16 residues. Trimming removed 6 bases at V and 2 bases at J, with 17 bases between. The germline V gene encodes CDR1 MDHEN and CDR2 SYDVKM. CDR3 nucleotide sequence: TGTGCCAGCAGCACACCCGGGGGGCTTGGCAATCAGCCCCAGCATTTT. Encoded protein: CASSTPGGLGNQPQHF.

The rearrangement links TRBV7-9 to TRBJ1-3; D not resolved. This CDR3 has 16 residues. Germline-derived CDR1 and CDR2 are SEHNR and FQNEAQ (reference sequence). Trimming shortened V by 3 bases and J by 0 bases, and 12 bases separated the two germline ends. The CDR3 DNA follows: TGTGCCAGCAGCTTGGTAGTGGGCAGCTCTGGAAACACCATATATTTT. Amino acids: CASSLVVGSSGNTIYF.

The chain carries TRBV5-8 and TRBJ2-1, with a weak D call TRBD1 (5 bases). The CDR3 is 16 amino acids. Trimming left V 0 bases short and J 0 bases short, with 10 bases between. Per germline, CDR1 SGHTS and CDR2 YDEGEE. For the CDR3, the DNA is TGTGCCAGCAGCTTGGGACAGCTAAGCTCCTACAATGAGCAGTTCTTC. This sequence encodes CASSLGQLSSYNEQFF. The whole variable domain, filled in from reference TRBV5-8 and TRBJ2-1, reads EAGVTQSPTHLIKTRGQQATLRCSPISGHTSVYWYQQALGLGLQFLLWYDEGEERNRGNFPPRFSGRQFPNYSSELNVNALELEDSALYLCASSLGQLSSYNEQFFGPGTRLTVL.

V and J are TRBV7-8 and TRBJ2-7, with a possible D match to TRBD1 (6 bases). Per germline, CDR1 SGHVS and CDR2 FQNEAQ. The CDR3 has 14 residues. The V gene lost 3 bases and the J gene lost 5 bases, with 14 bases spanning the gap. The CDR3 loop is CASSLSQGGDEQYF. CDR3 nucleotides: TGTGCCAGCAGCTTGTCACAGGGTGGCGACGAGCAGTACTTC.

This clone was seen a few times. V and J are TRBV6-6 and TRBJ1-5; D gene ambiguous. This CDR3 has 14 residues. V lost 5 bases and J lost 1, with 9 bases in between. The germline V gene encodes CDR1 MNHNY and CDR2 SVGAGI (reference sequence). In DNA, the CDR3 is TGTGCCAGCAGTGGCGTCCAGAGCAATCAGCCCCAGCATTTT. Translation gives CASSGVQSNQPQHF.

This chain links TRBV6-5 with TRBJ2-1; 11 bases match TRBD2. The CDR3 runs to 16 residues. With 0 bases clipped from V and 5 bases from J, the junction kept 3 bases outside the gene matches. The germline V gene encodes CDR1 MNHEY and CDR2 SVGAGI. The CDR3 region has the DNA TGTGCCAGCAGTTACTCTAGCGGGAGGGCTCACAATGAGCAGTTCTTC. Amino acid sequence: CASSYSSGRAHNEQFF.

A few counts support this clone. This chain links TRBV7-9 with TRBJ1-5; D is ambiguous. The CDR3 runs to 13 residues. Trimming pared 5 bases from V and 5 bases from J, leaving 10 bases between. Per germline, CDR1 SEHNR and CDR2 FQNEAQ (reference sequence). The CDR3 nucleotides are TGTGCCAGCAGCCCCGGGAGAGATCAGCCCCAGCATTTT. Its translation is CASSPGRDQPQHF. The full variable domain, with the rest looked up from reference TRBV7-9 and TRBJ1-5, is DTGVSQNPRHKITKRGQNVTFRCDPISEHNRLYWYRQTLGQGPEFLTYFQNEAQLEKSRLLSDRFSAERPKGSFSTLEIQRTEQGDSAMYLCASSPGRDQPQHFGDGTRLSIL.

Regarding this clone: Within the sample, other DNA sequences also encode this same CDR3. In nucleotides, the CDR3 is TGTGCCAGCAGTTACGGGGGGAACACTGAAGCTTTCTTT. Encoded protein: CASSYGGNTEAFF. The V call is TRBV6-5, the J call TRBJ1-1; tentative D call: TRBD1 (5 bases). The V and J ends lost 2 bases and 1 base respectively, with 5 bases between them. CDR1 MNHEY and CDR2 SVGAGI come from the germline V gene. The CDR3 is 13 amino acids.

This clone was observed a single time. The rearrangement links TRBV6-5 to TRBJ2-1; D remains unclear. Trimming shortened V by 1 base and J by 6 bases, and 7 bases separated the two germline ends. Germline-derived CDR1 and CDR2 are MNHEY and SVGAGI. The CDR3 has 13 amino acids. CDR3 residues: CASSYYTSNEQFF. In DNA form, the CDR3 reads TGTGCCAGCAGTTACTACACGAGCAATGAGCAGTTCTTC.

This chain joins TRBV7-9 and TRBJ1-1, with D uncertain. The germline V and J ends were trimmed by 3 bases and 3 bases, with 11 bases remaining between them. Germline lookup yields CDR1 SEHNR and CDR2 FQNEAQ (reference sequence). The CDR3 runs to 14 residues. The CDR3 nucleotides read TGTGCCAGCAGCTTGGAAGGTTGGGACACTGAAGCTTTCTTT. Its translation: CASSLEGWDTEAFF. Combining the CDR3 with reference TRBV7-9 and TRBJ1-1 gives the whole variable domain DTGVSQNPRHKITKRGQNVTFRCDPISEHNRLYWYRQTLGQGPEFLTYFQNEAQLEKSRLLSDRFSAERPKGSFSTLEIQRTEQGDSAMYLCASSLEGWDTEAFFGQGTRLTVV.

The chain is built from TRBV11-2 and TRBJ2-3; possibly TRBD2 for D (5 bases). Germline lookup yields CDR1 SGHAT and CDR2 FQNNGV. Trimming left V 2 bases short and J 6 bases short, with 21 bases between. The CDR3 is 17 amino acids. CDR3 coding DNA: TGTGCCAGCAGCTTACTTCTAGGTCTAGCCTTAGGGGATACGCAGTATTTT. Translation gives CASSLLLGLALGDTQYF.

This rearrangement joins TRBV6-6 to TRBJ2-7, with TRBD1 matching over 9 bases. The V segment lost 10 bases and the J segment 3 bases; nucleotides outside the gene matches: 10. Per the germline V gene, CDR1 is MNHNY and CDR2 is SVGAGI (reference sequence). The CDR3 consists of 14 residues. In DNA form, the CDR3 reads TGTGCCACCTCCGGGACAGGGATTGACTACGAGCAGTACTTC. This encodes CATSGTGIDYEQYF.

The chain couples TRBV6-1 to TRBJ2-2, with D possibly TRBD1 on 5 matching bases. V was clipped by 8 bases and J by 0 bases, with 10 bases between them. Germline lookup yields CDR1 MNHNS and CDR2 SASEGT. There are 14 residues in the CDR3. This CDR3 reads CASVDSSNTGELFF. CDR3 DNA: TGTGCCAGCGTCGACAGTTCGAACACCGGGGAGCTGTTTTTT.

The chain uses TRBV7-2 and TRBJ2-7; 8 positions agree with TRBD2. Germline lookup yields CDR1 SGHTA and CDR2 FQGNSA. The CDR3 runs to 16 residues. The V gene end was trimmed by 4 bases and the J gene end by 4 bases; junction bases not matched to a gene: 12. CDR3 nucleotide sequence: TGTGCCAGCAGCTCCCGAGGAGCGGGAGCTGGGTACGAGCAGTACTTC. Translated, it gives CASSSRGAGAGYEQYF.

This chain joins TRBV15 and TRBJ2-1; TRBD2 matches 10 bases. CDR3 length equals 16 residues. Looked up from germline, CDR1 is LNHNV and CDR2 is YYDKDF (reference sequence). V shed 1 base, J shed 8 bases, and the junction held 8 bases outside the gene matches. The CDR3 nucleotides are TGTGCCACCAGCAGAGGAGGGAGCGGGAGGGCCCATGAGCAGTTCTTC. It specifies CATSRGGSGRAHEQFF.

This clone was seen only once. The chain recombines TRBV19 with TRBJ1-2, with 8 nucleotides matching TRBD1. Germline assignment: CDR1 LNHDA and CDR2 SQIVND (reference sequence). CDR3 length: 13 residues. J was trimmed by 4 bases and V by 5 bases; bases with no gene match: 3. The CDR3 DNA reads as TGTGCCAGTAGTTTCAGGGGGCCCTATGGCTACACCTTC. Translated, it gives CASSFRGPYGYTF.

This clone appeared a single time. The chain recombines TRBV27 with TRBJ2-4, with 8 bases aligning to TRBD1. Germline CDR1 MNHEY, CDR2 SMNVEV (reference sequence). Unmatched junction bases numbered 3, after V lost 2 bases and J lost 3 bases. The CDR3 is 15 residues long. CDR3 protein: CASSLPGGVKNIQYF. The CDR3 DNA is TGTGCCAGCAGTTTACCAGGGGGCGTCAAAAACATTCAGTACTTC.

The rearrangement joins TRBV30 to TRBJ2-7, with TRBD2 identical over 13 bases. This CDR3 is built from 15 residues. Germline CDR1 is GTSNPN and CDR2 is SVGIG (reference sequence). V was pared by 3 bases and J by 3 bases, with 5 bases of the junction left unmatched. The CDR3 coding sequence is TGTGCCTGGAGCCGGGGACTAGCGGGATACTACGAGCAGTACTTC. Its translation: CAWSRGLAGYYEQYF. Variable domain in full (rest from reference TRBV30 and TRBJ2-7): SQTIHQWPATLVQPVGSPLSLECTVEGTSNPNLYWYRQAAGRGLQLLFYSVGIGQISSEVPQNLSASRPQDRQFILSSKKLLLSDSGFYLCAWSRGLAGYYEQYFGPGTRLTVT.